Below, one T cell receptor beta chain is given with its context. The antigen is unknown. The V and J ends lost 4 bases and 2 bases, in that order; junction bases with no gene match: 22. Germline loops: CDR1 SGHRS, CDR2 YFSETQ. This CDR3 has 22 residues. The record originates from a study of cytotoxic CD8 clonotypes in ibrutinib-treated CLL. Findings and limits, study-wide: Progressing and sustained-remission patients had different sampling times.

The method was immunoSEQ multiplex PCR; TCRdb's version includes in-frame clones alone and lacks a portion of them. The sample holds about 30,000 clones, roughly 59% seen once. The sequence was collected from a human donor with chronic lymphocytic leukemia. Source: PBMCs, taken before ibrutinib treatment. V and J are TRBV5-1 and TRBJ2-7; 15 bases agree with TRBD2. CDR3 sequence: CASSTDRAAGTSGGKRAYEQYF. The CDR3 nucleotides are TGCGCCAGCAGCACTGACAGGGCTGCCGGGACTAGCGGGGGGAAACGCGCCTACGAGCAGTACTTC.